This T cell receptor (beta chain) derives from a study of radiation and T cells in renal cell carcinoma. Overall study context: Nephrectomy followed 15 Gy stereotactic body radiation by 4 weeks.

The table came from immunoSEQ multiplex PCR; TCRdb's copy has only in-frame clones and leaves some out. Of approximately 100,000 clones listed, around nine tenths were seen once; the top ten hold 6% to 9%. Time point here: baseline pretreatment blood. Treatment here: 15 Gy SBRT to primary tumor, nephrectomy 4 weeks later. After SBRT, blood was collected at 2 and 4 weeks, plus baseline. Study-wide points: Top tumor clonotypes rose in blood 2 weeks post-radiation, then contracted.

The CDR3 is made up of 12 amino acids. Germline CDR1 and CDR2: WNHNN and SYGVQD (reference sequence). Trimming shortened V by 3 bases and J by 2 bases, and 3 bases separated the two germline ends. About this clone: Its antigen is as yet unknown.

This receptor was identified in a man in his forties or fifties with renal cell carcinoma. V gene TRBV10-1 combines with J gene TRBJ2-3; no clear D gene. The source material was blood, sampled from a patient whose treatment included radiotherapy and nephrectomy. Here the CDR3 DNA reads TGCGCCAGCAGTGAAACCACAGATACGCAGTATTTT. This sequence encodes CASSETTDTQYF.